This is a list of T cell receptor beta chains from one sample in a study of blood T cell repertoires in COVID-19. Sequencing used immunoSEQ multiplex PCR; TCRdb keeps in-frame clones, though not all of them. This sample has more than 300,000 clones, with around 86% found just once. The sequencing input was PBMCs or T cells enriched from blood (not recorded which). The receptors here all came from a man aged 25 to 40 who had recovered from COVID-19. Each CDR3 is given with its conserved first and last residue. D genes are given only for firm matches. A row's size may be missing; if present it is once, few, many or a size class.

CDR3nt	CDR3aa	d_gene	j_gene	abundance	v_gene
TGTGCCAGCAGCTTAGTGCAGGGAAGCACTGAAGCTTTCTTT	CASSLVQGSTEAFF	NA	TRBJ1-1	NA	TRBV11-2
TGTGCCAGCAGCTTGGTGTCAGAAAAACTGTTTTTT	CASSLVSEKLFF	NA	TRBJ1-4	NA	TRBV5-6
TGTGCCAGCAGCTTGTGGGGACAGGGGGCCCCTCTCGGCTACACCTTC	CASSLWGQGAPLGYTF	TRBD1	TRBJ1-2	NA	TRBV5-6
TGTGCCAGTAGTATAAGACAGGGAACAAACTATGGCTACACCTTC	CASSIRQGTNYGYTF	TRBD1	TRBJ1-2	once	TRBV19
TGTGCCACCGTAGACAGGGAGTACGAGCAGTACTTC	CATVDREYEQYF	TRBD1	TRBJ2-7	NA	TRBV6-5
TGCGCCAGCAGCTTGGGGCCTGACGGAAAAGCGGGCGAGCAGTACTTC	CASSLGPDGKAGEQYF	NA	TRBJ2-7	once	TRBV5-1
TGTGCCAGCAGCCCGCCTGACTCCTCCTACGAGCAGTACTTC	CASSPPDSSYEQYF	NA	TRBJ2-7	few	TRBV5-4
TGTGCCAGCAGTCGGACAGGGGTCGGCTACACCTTC	CASSRTGVGYTF	TRBD1	TRBJ1-2	NA	TRBV28
TGTGCCAGCAGTCCCCACAATCTTGGACTAGCGGGGGGGGTCTACGAGCAGTACTTC	CASSPHNLGLAGGVYEQYF	TRBD2	TRBJ2-7	NA	TRBV27
TGTGCCTGGAGGACAGGGTTGGAGGGGAACTTC	CAWRTGLEGNF	NA	TRBJ2-7	NA	TRBV30
TGCAGCGTAGGCGTCACAGGGGACAGATCCTACGAGCAGTACTTC	CSVGVTGDRSYEQYF	TRBD1	TRBJ2-7	NA	TRBV29-1
TGCGCCAGCAGCTCAGGACTAGCGGGGGTTCGGGGGGAGACCCAGTACTTC	CASSSGLAGVRGETQYF	TRBD2	TRBJ2-5	few	TRBV5-1
TGTGCCAGCAGTTTAGAAACACAGGGTTTAGGATCACCCCTCCACTTT	CASSLETQGLGSPLHF	NA	TRBJ1-6	NA	TRBV28
TGTGCCAGCAGACTACAGGGACTACCTGGAAACACCATATATTTT	CASRLQGLPGNTIYF	NA	TRBJ1-3	few	TRBV5-8
TGTGCCAGCAGCTCACTCGACAGGGGAAGCAATCAGCCCCAGCATTTT	CASSSLDRGSNQPQHF	TRBD1	TRBJ1-5	NA	TRBV27
TGCGCCAGCAGCCAAGAAGCCCGCTCGGGAGCTTTCTTT	CASSQEARSGAFF	NA	TRBJ1-1	NA	TRBV4-1
TGCGCCAGCAGTGCGAGCGGGAAGAGGTATGAGCAGTTCTTC	CASSASGKRYEQFF	TRBD2	TRBJ2-1	NA	TRBV10-1
TGCAGCGCCCTGACAGGGGCAGCTGGAAACACCATATATTTT	CSALTGAAGNTIYF	TRBD1	TRBJ1-3	NA	TRBV29-1
TGTGCCAGCAGCCAAGAGGGTACAGGGACGTGGGAGACCCAGTACTTC	CASSQEGTGTWETQYF	NA	TRBJ2-5	NA	TRBV3-1/TRBV3-2
TGTGCCAGCTTTGGCCAGTATAATTCACCCCTCCACTTT	CASFGQYNSPLHF	NA	TRBJ1-6	NA	TRBV2
TGTGCCAGCAGCCGTGCGTGGGGGACTCAAGCTTTCTTT	CASSRAWGTQAFF	NA	TRBJ1-1	NA	TRBV9
TGTGCCTGGAGTGTACCGGGCAGGGCCGAACAGTTCTTC	CAWSVPGRAEQFF	NA	TRBJ2-1	few	TRBV30
TGTGCCAGCAGTGAAGTTAGCGGGGGGGTCGGCAATGAGCAGTTCTTC	CASSEVSGGVGNEQFF	TRBD2	TRBJ2-1	NA	TRBV2
TGCGCCAGCAGCTTGAGCCGCAGGGAGCTGTTTTTT	CASSLSRRELFF	NA	TRBJ2-2	NA	TRBV5-1
TGTGCCAGCAGCCGGGGACTAGCGGTAGGTTACGAGCAGTACTTC	CASSRGLAVGYEQYF	TRBD2	TRBJ2-7	once	TRBV7-9
TGTGCCTGGAGTCTTCGGGGGGACAATCAGCCCCAGCATTTT	CAWSLRGDNQPQHF	NA	TRBJ1-5	NA	TRBV30
TGTGCCAGCAGCCAAGAAAGGGGGCAGGTCTCGCTGTGGAACGAGCAGTACTTC	CASSQERGQVSLWNEQYF	TRBD1	TRBJ2-7	NA	TRBV4-2
TGTGCCAGCAGTACTACTAGTCGTGGCTACGAGCAGTACTTC	CASSTTSRGYEQYF	NA	TRBJ2-7	NA	TRBV27
TGTGCCAGCAGCGTTGAAGGGGGCTCCTACGAGCAGTACTTC	CASSVEGGSYEQYF	NA	TRBJ2-7	NA	TRBV5-4
TGTGCCAGCAAGGAGGGGATGAACACTGAAGCTTTCTTT	CASKEGMNTEAFF	NA	TRBJ1-1	NA	TRBV6-5
TGTGCCAGTTCGACCAGGGACTCCTACGAGCAGTACTTC	CASSTRDSYEQYF	NA	TRBJ2-7	few	TRBV19
TGTGCCAGCAGCTTAGTGGCTAGCGGGGGGTCCTACAATGAGCAGTTCTTC	CASSLVASGGSYNEQFF	TRBD2	TRBJ2-1	NA	TRBV7-2
TGCGCCAGCAGCCTTGGACAGAGAAACACCGGGGAGCTGTTTTTT	CASSLGQRNTGELFF	NA	TRBJ2-2	NA	TRBV5-1
TGCAGCGCCGCAGGCCGCCTGGCCGCTAACTATGGCTACACCTTC	CSAAGRLAANYGYTF	NA	TRBJ1-2	NA	TRBV29-1
TGTGCCAGTAGTGGAGACCGGGTTCCTAATGAAAAACTGTTTTTT	CASSGDRVPNEKLFF	NA	TRBJ1-4	NA	TRBV19
TGTGCCAGCAGCCGTTACAGGGGGCTAACGAATTCACCCCTCCACTTT	CASSRYRGLTNSPLHF	TRBD1	TRBJ1-6	NA	TRBV28
TGTGCCAGCAGTTACGTCGGTGGGGCAGGGGTATTCAATCAGCCCCAGCATTTT	CASSYVGGAGVFNQPQHF	NA	TRBJ1-5	NA	TRBV6-2/TRBV6-3
TGTGCCAGTAGGGGACAGGGGACCGGCAAAAACATTCAGTACTTC	CASRGQGTGKNIQYF	TRBD1	TRBJ2-4	NA	TRBV19
TGTGCCAGCCACGGACAGCAGGGAATGAACACTGAAGCTTTCTTT	CASHGQQGMNTEAFF	NA	TRBJ1-1	NA	TRBV5-6
TGTGCCAGCTCAAACCCCCTAGCTAACGGGGAGCTGTTTTTT	CASSNPLANGELFF	NA	TRBJ2-2	NA	TRBV11-3
TGTGCCAGCAGTGGTATGGGCGGGAGGAAATACGAGCAGTACTTC	CASSGMGGRKYEQYF	TRBD2	TRBJ2-7	once	TRBV2
TGTGCCTGGATACACCGGACAATTAGCACAGATACGCAGTATTTT	CAWIHRTISTDTQYF	NA	TRBJ2-3	once	TRBV30
TGTGCCAGCAGTTCCCTAGGGACAGGACCCCAAAACATTCAGTACTTC	CASSSLGTGPQNIQYF	TRBD1	TRBJ2-4	NA	TRBV27
TGCACCAGCAGCCATGACGTCGAAGGTAGCGGGATTTCGTCGAACACCGGGGAGCTGTTTTTT	CTSSHDVEGSGISSNTGELFF	NA	TRBJ2-2	NA	TRBV1
TGTGCCAGCAGGTTCTCCACGCAGGTCAATCAGCCCCAGCATTTT	CASRFSTQVNQPQHF	NA	TRBJ1-5	NA	TRBV6-5
TGTGCCAGCAGCTTAAGAGGGGGCCCCGCCTCAGATACGCAGTATTTT	CASSLRGGPASDTQYF	TRBD1	TRBJ2-3	few	TRBV13
TGTGCCAGGCCGCGTTCCGTCACTGAAGCTTTCTTT	CARPRSVTEAFF	NA	TRBJ1-1	NA	TRBV12-3/TRBV12-4
TGTGCCAGCAGTGGGGGCAGGGTGGGAGGCTACACCTTC	CASSGGRVGGYTF	NA	TRBJ1-2	NA	TRBV2
TGTGCCAGCAGTCCACAGGGGGATTCACCCCTCCACTTT	CASSPQGDSPLHF	TRBD1	TRBJ1-6	NA	TRBV12-3/TRBV12-4
TGCAGTGCTAGTGCAACAGGAGCCTCGGGCTATGGCTACACCTTC	CSASATGASGYGYTF	NA	TRBJ1-2	NA	TRBV20-1
TGTGCCAGCAGCTTACTACTAGCGGCCTACGAGCAGTACTTC	CASSLLLAAYEQYF	TRBD2	TRBJ2-7	NA	TRBV7-8
TGCGCCAGCACCTTGCGGGCGGGAGCTGGAGAGACCCAGTACTTC	CASTLRAGAGETQYF	TRBD2	TRBJ2-5	NA	TRBV4-1
TGTGCCAGCAGCTCGGACAGGGGGAACTACGAGCAGTACTTC	CASSSDRGNYEQYF	TRBD1	TRBJ2-7	NA	TRBV7-8
TGTGCCTGGAGCGGTTCCAATCAGCCCCAGCATTTT	CAWSGSNQPQHF	NA	TRBJ1-5	NA	TRBV30
TGTGCCAGCAGTTTATCCGGGACAGGGGGGTACAATGAGCAGTTCTTC	CASSLSGTGGYNEQFF	TRBD1	TRBJ2-1	NA	TRBV6-5
TGTGCCAGCAGGCGCCCCGGCACAGATACGCAGTATTTT	CASRRPGTDTQYF	NA	TRBJ2-3	NA	TRBV27
TGTGCCAGTAGTCGGGACAGGGTGGACATTCAGTACTTC	CASSRDRVDIQYF	TRBD1	TRBJ2-4	NA	TRBV19